This passage covers 21 T cell receptor beta chains from one sample sequenced in a study of breast tumors, draining lymph nodes, adjacent tissues. TCRdb analysed the multiplex PCR reads with MiXCR anew, one entry per CDR3 protein. The table records roughly 20,000 distinct CDR3 sequences, roughly 40% of them present only once. The sample taken for sequencing was breast tumor tissue. These receptors came from a female donor with breast cancer. Some clones in this sample may be carry-over from other donors' samples.

This rearrangement joins TRBV5-8 to TRBJ1-2, with D unclear. Germline CDR1 is SGHTS and CDR2 is YDEGEE. The V and J ends lost 4 bases and 5 bases respectively, with 15 bases between them. CDR3 length: 14 residues. The CDR3 loop is CASSQDSTEYGYTF. The CDR3 DNA follows: TGTGCCAGCAGCCAAGACTCCACGGAGTATGGCTACACCTTC.

A single count supports this clonotype. Given a much more abundant clone one base away, this may be a read error. The chain uses TRBV6-6 and TRBJ2-3; D not resolved. The CDR3 totals 18 residues. Germline V CDR1 and CDR2: MNHNY, SVGAGI (reference sequence). V lost 5 bases to trimming and J lost 2 bases, with 23 bases between them. The CDR3 loop reads CASSHQLIARSPTDTQYF. The CDR3 DNA is TGTGCCAGCAGTCACCAATTGATCGCCAGGAGTCCCACAGATACGCAGTATTTT.

This clonotype was counted many times. This chain connects TRBV15 to TRBJ2-1, with D perhaps TRBD2 (5 bases). This CDR3 spans 16 amino acids. CDR1 is LNHNV and CDR2 is YYDKDF in the germline V gene (reference sequence). V lost 2 bases and J 5 bases, leaving 16 bases between the germline ends. The CDR3 DNA reads as TGTGCCACCAGCAGACAAAAGAAGCGGCGGGACAATGAGCAGTTCTTC. Amino acids: CATSRQKKRRDNEQFF.

Ten or more counts support this clonotype. This chain connects TRBV6-6 to TRBJ2-2; 10 bases map to TRBD2. V trimming: 6 bases; J trimming: 4 bases; junction bases outside the gene matches: 8. From germline, CDR1 is MNHNY and CDR2 SVGAGI (reference sequence). The length of the CDR3 is 16 residues. CDR3 amino acids: CASRHGLAVRTGELFF. CDR3 in DNA: TGTGCCAGCAGGCACGGACTAGCGGTTCGCACCGGGGAGCTGTTTTTT.

This clonotype was detected only a few times. The rearrangement joins TRBV19 to TRBJ1-5; TRBD1 aligns across 9 bases. Trimming removed 7 bases from V and 4 bases from J; junction bases left unmatched: 11. Germline CDR1 and CDR2: LNHDA and SQIVND (reference sequence). The CDR3 spans 16 residues. The CDR3 protein is CASKPPGTGSNQPQHF. CDR3 coding DNA: TGTGCCAGTAAACCCCCCGGGACAGGGAGTAATCAGCCCCAGCATTTT.

This clonotype was picked up a small number of times. The chain recombines TRBV6-1 with TRBJ1-2; unclear D gene. This CDR3 contains 10 residues. Per the germline V gene, CDR1 is MNHNS and CDR2 is SASEGT. V lost 6 bases and J lost 4, with 3 bases in between. The CDR3 loop reads CASRSYGYTF. In nucleotides, the CDR3 is TGTGCCAGCAGGTCCTATGGCTACACCTTC.

The V call is TRBV9, the J call TRBJ2-3; 7 bases fit TRBD2. The CDR3 runs to 15 residues. The V and J ends lost 0 bases and 5 bases, in that order; junction bases with no gene match: 6. In germline, CDR1 is SGDLS, CDR2 YYNGEE. The CDR3 nucleotides are TGTGCCAGCAGCGTAGTAAGCGGGACGGGAGATACGCAGTATTTT. Translated: CASSVVSGTGDTQYF.

This clonotype was detected ten times or more. This CDR3 is CASSLPGQGAREKLFF. The CDR3 region has the DNA TGTGCCAGCAGTTTACCGGGACAGGGGGCGCGTGAAAAACTGTTTTTT. This sequence joins TRBV6-1 and TRBJ1-4; TRBD1 matches at 12 bases. With V trimmed by 5 bases and J by 7 bases, 8 bases remained unmatched. Germline V CDR1 and CDR2: MNHNS, SASEGT. The CDR3 consists of 16 residues.

The J gene is TRBJ1-6, the V gene TRBV7-9, with a possible D match to TRBD1 (6 bases). V shed 7 bases and J shed 10 bases, with 20 bases lying between them. This CDR3 contains 15 residues. Germline lookup yields CDR1 SEHNR and CDR2 FQNEAQ (reference sequence). The CDR3 here is CASTDSGGARSPLHF. The CDR3, as DNA: TGTGCCAGCACCGATAGCGGGGGGGCGAGGTCACCCCTCCACTTT.

CDR3 sequence: CASSTGQGNTIYF. Written as DNA, the CDR3 is TGCGCCAGCAGCACGGGACAGGGAAACACCATATATTTT. The genes are TRBV10-1 and TRBJ1-3, with 7 bases matching TRBD1. The germline gives CDR1 WNHNN, CDR2 SYGVQD (reference sequence). The junction had 3 bases not matched to a gene; V was cut back by 6 bases and J by 4 bases. The length of the CDR3 is 13 residues.

This clonotype has a count of ten or more. The V gene is TRBV2, the J gene TRBJ2-7; 7 bases are a match to TRBD2. Per the germline V gene, CDR1 is SNHLY and CDR2 is FYNNEI. The CDR3 extends over 14 amino acids. V shed 6 bases and J 2 bases; nucleotides not matched to a gene: 7. In DNA, the CDR3 is TGTGCCAGCAGGCCTAGCGGAAACCCCTACGAGCAGTACTTC. Encoded protein: CASRPSGNPYEQYF.

V gene TRBV7-9 combines with J gene TRBJ2-3; perhaps D is TRBD1 or TRBD2 (7 bases each). Per the germline V gene, CDR1 is SEHNR and CDR2 is FQNEAQ (reference sequence). The CDR3 has 18 residues. Trimming removed 7 bases at V and 0 bases at J, with 23 bases between. The CDR3 spells CASTKGGRGGLSTDTQYF. The CDR3 nucleotides are TGTGCCAGCACCAAAGGGGGCAGGGGGGGACTTAGCACAGATACGCAGTATTTT.

The sample holds many counts of this clonotype. V is TRBV19 and J is TRBJ1-6; D gene ambiguous. Trimming pared 6 bases from V and 7 bases from J, leaving 19 bases between. The CDR3 runs to 16 residues. Germline V gene sequence: CDR1 LNHDA, CDR2 SQIVND (reference sequence). The CDR3 coding sequence is TGTGCCAGTAGCCCGGACCGAGAGGGAGAGAATTCACCCCTCCACTTT. It is translated as CASSPDREGENSPLHF.

This clonotype is categorized as medium-sized (0.01 to 0.1%). The chain carries TRBV5-1 and TRBJ2-7, with a possible D match to TRBD1 (5 bases). CDR1 and CDR2 (germline): SGHRS, YFSETQ. The V and J ends lost 7 bases and 0 bases respectively, with 20 bases between them. The CDR3 covers 16 residues. The CDR3 DNA reads TGCGCCAGCGCTAGGGATTCACAGGTTCGCTCCTACGAGCAGTACTTC. Translating it yields CASARDSQVRSYEQYF.

The V call is TRBV6-6, the J call TRBJ2-7; tentatively, D is TRBD2 (5 bases). V was shortened by 5 bases and J by 0 bases, with 17 bases between the two germline ends. The CDR3 consists of 16 residues. The germline V gene has CDR1 MNHNY and CDR2 SVGAGI (reference sequence). CDR3 DNA sequence: TGTGCCAGCAGTGACCTATCGGGATTAAGCTCCTACGAGCAGTACTTC. Translated: CASSDLSGLSSYEQYF.

This clonotype was found many times. The J gene is TRBJ1-2, the V gene TRBV11-2, with TRBD1 matching 9 bases. V shed 8 bases and J 7 bases; nucleotides not matched to a gene: 5. Germline loops: CDR1 SGHAT, CDR2 FQNNGV. CDR3 length: 12 amino acids. The CDR3 here is CASVQGAGGYTF. CDR3 DNA sequence: TGTGCCAGCGTACAGGGGGCGGGTGGCTACACCTTC.

This clonotype was counted once. The chain has TRBV7-2 and TRBJ2-1; 7 nucleotides line up with TRBD2. The CDR3 length is 18 residues. The trim removed 5 bases at V and 9 bases at J, leaving 22 bases unmatched. Germline V lookup: CDR1 SGHTA, CDR2 FQGNSA. The CDR3 spells CASSPKMASGVDSIEQFF. Here the CDR3 DNA reads TGTGCCAGCAGCCCGAAGATGGCTAGCGGTGTTGACTCGATTGAGCAGTTCTTC.

This clonotype appeared many times. The chain has TRBV7-2 and TRBJ1-2; no clear D. The CDR3 has 14 amino acids. Germline CDR1 and CDR2: SGHTA and FQGNSA. Between the trimmed V and J ends, which lost 0 bases and 8 bases, there was a span of 13 bases. The CDR3 sequence: CASSLARWKSGYTF. CDR3 nucleotide sequence: TGTGCCAGCAGCTTAGCTCGGTGGAAATCGGGCTACACCTTC.

Notes on this clonotype: A read error may produce the germline difference seen at one junction end. V gene TRBV7-2 combines with J gene TRBJ2-6; D is perhaps TRBD1 or TRBD2 (6 bases each). The length of the CDR3 is 17 residues. Looked up from germline, CDR1 is SGHTA and CDR2 is FQGNSA. CDR3 sequence (DNA): TGTGCCAGCAGTCACTGGCAGGGGAGGATCGGGGCCAACCTCCCGAATTTC. Its translation is CASSHWQGRIGANLPNF.

The chain employs TRBV5-4 and TRBJ1-6; 8 nucleotides agree with TRBD1. Unmatched junction bases numbered 6, after V lost 3 bases and J lost 7 bases. Germline V gene data show CDR1 as SGHNT and CDR2 as YYREEE (reference sequence). The CDR3 has 15 amino acids. Here the CDR3 reads CASSSGQGGNSPLHF. CDR3 nucleotide sequence: TGTGCCAGCAGCTCCGGACAGGGCGGAAATTCACCCCTCCACTTT.

The sample holds one count of this clonotype. This rearrangement joins TRBV20-1 to TRBJ2-3, with TRBD2 as a possible D gene (6 bases). Germline V gene data show CDR1 as DFQATT and CDR2 as SNEGSKA (reference sequence). The CDR3 loop spans 14 amino acids. V dropped 3 bases and J dropped 8 bases, with 18 bases sitting between them. DNA for the CDR3: TGCAGTGCTAGTCGAGATAGCGGCCCGGCTACGCAGTATTTT. This codes for CSASRDSGPATQYF.